The next 16 T cell receptor beta chains were all read from a single sample in a study of T cell responses to AZD1222 COVID-19 vaccine. The data were produced by immunoSEQ multiplex PCR, yet TCRdb's version contains in-frame clones alone and is incomplete. The repertoire includes more than 120,000 clones, roughly nine tenths of them detected once, and about 1.5% sits in the top ten. This sample comprised peripheral blood, obtained 28 days after the second AZD1222 dose. The receptors were sampled from an adult who received the AZD1222 COVID-19 vaccine.

The rearrangement links TRBV28 to TRBJ1-5; weak D call: TRBD1 (5 bases). The CDR3 is made up of 16 amino acids. Trimming took off 7 bases at V and 1 base at J, with 17 bases between the two ends. Per germline, CDR1 MDHEN and CDR2 SYDVKM. The CDR3 nucleotides are TGTGCCAGCAACCCGGCCGGGGGACGGAGCAATCAGCCCCAGCATTTT. Translation gives CASNPAGGRSNQPQHF.

The V gene is TRBV11-2, the J gene TRBJ1-1, with a tentative D call TRBD1 (6 bases). V gave up 5 bases and J gave up 5 bases, with 15 bases separating them. The CDR3 has 14 residues. Germline V lookup: CDR1 SGHAT, CDR2 FQNNGV. CDR3 sequence reads: CASSQQVRGTEAFF. Written as DNA, the CDR3 is TGTGCCAGCAGCCAACAGGTGAGGGGGACTGAAGCTTTCTTT.

The J gene is TRBJ1-1, the V gene TRBV9; D is undetermined. The CDR3 has 15 residues. CDR1 and CDR2 (germline): SGDLS, YYNGEE. V gave up 4 bases and J gave up 6 bases, with 19 bases separating them. CDR3 in DNA: TGTGCCAGCAGCCTTAGTGAGGGTGTAAACTCTGAAGCTTTCTTT. This gives the protein CASSLSEGVNSEAFF.

The V and J genes are TRBV5-8 and TRBJ2-7; 10 bases fit TRBD1. The germline CDR1 and CDR2 sequences are SGHTS and YDEGEE. V shed 5 bases, J shed 4 bases, and the junction held 9 bases outside the gene matches. CDR3 length equals 15 residues. CDR3: CASSYRQGAGYEQYF. The CDR3 region has the DNA TGTGCCAGCAGTTATCGACAGGGGGCGGGTTACGAGCAGTACTTC.

The chain carries TRBV30 and TRBJ2-2; possibly TRBD1 for D (5 bases). Germline CDR1 and CDR2: GTSNPN and SVGIG (reference sequence). Trimming removed 2 bases at V and 6 bases at J, with 16 bases between. The CDR3 spans 15 residues. The CDR3 reads CAWSPERGRAGELFF. DNA for the CDR3: TGTGCCTGGAGTCCTGAAAGGGGTAGGGCCGGGGAGCTGTTTTTT.

CDR3 nucleotides: TGTGCCTGGAGTCCCCTGGGCAGGGACACCATATATTTT. Its protein product is CAWSPLGRDTIYF. V gene TRBV30 combines with J gene TRBJ1-3; D possibly corresponds to TRBD1 (5 bases). This CDR3 is 13 amino acids long. The V gene lost 2 bases and the J gene lost 8 bases, with 13 bases spanning the gap. The V gene's germline CDR1 is GTSNPN and CDR2 SVGIG (reference sequence).

V is TRBV6-5 and J is TRBJ2-5; the match to TRBD1 covers 10 bases. This CDR3 is built from 15 residues. Trimming removed 6 bases from V and 1 base from J; junction bases left unmatched: 5. The germline CDR1 and CDR2 sequences are MNHEY and SVGAGI. DNA for the CDR3: TGTGCCAGCAGCTTCGGACAGGGGGTCCAAGAGACCCAGTACTTC. Amino acid sequence: CASSFGQGVQETQYF.

J is TRBJ2-3 and V is TRBV24-1; D possibly matches TRBD1 or TRBD2 (6 bases each). Trimming removed 5 bases from V and 5 bases from J, with 13 bases in between. Germline V gene data show CDR1 as KGHDR and CDR2 as SFDVKD. This CDR3 spans 14 amino acids. This CDR3 reads CATSARGRGDTQYF. In DNA, the CDR3 is TGTGCCACCAGTGCCCGGGGGCGAGGAGATACGCAGTATTTT.

V is TRBV19 and J is TRBJ1-1, with 10 bases lining up with TRBD1. The CDR3 is made up of 15 amino acids. Germline CDR1 is LNHDA and CDR2 is SQIVND (reference sequence). The V gene end was trimmed by 6 bases and the J gene end by 4 bases; junction bases not matched to a gene: 8. The CDR3 bases are TGTGCCAGTAGCCTTACGGGACAGGGGAGCACTGAAGCTTTCTTT. Protein: CASSLTGQGSTEAFF.

The sample holds a few counts of this clone. In the same sample, other DNA sequences code for this CDR3. The chain couples TRBV30 to TRBJ1-2; possible D gene TRBD1, 5 bases. This CDR3 has 13 residues. V lost 0 bases and J lost 3, with 8 bases in between. The germline V gene encodes CDR1 GTSNPN and CDR2 SVGIG (reference sequence). CDR3 in amino acids: CAWSVQGDYGYTF. For the CDR3, the DNA is TGTGCCTGGAGTGTTCAGGGAGACTATGGCTACACCTTC.

This chain uses TRBV28 with TRBJ1-6; unclear D gene. This CDR3 region has 12 residues. Germline V lookup: CDR1 MDHEN, CDR2 SYDVKM. Trimming left V 5 bases short and J 7 bases short, with 6 bases between. In DNA, the CDR3 is TGTGCCAGCAGTCAGGCCAATTCACCCCTCCACTTT. Translating it yields CASSQANSPLHF.

The chain recombines TRBV14 with TRBJ2-1; no clear D. CDR3 length: 14 residues. V was pared by 1 base and J by 9 bases, with 13 bases between. The germline V gene has CDR1 SGHDN and CDR2 FVKESK. The CDR3 protein is CASSQAIAMGEQFF. CDR3 bases: TGTGCCAGCAGCCAAGCTATAGCTATGGGTGAGCAGTTCTTC. Together with reference TRBV14 and TRBJ2-1, the CDR3 gives the full variable domain: EAGVTQFPSHSVIEKGQTVTLRCDPISGHDNLYWYRRVMGKEIKFLLHFVKESKQDESGMPNNRFLAERTGGTYSTLKVQPAELEDSGVYFCASSQAIAMGEQFFGPGTRLTVL.

This clone was seen only once. The identical CDR3 is also encoded by other nucleotide sequences in the sample. The V call is TRBV12-3 or TRBV12-4, the J call TRBJ1-2; D is uncertain. The CDR3 has 12 amino acids. The V end lost 0 bases, the J end lost 4 bases, and 3 bases lay between the germline ends. CDR3 DNA: TGTGCCAGCAGTTTAGCCAGCTATGGCTACACCTTC. Translation: CASSLASYGYTF.

The chain is built from TRBV14 and TRBJ1-4, with a weak D call TRBD1 (5 bases). V lost 6 bases and J 5 bases, leaving 10 bases between the germline ends. CDR3 length: 13 residues. Germline-derived CDR1 and CDR2 are SGHDN and FVKESK. The CDR3 loop reads CASSWDGNEKLFF. As DNA, the CDR3 is TGTGCCAGCAGTTGGGACGGAAATGAAAAACTGTTTTTT. Variable domain in full (rest from reference TRBV14 and TRBJ1-4): EAGVTQFPSHSVIEKGQTVTLRCDPISGHDNLYWYRRVMGKEIKFLLHFVKESKQDESGMPNNRFLAERTGGTYSTLKVQPAELEDSGVYFCASSWDGNEKLFFGSGTQLSVL.

V gene TRBV4-2 combines with J gene TRBJ2-1; D gene uncertain. CDR1 and CDR2 (germline): LGHNA, YNFKEQ. V gave up 0 bases and J gave up 9 bases, with 12 bases separating them. The CDR3 runs to 14 residues. CDR3 sequence (DNA): TGTGCCAGCAGCCAAGATGGAACAGATGGTGAGCAGTTCTTC. This codes for CASSQDGTDGEQFF.

The CDR3, as DNA: TGTGCCAGCAGCTTAGTAATGGCGGGCACAGTAGATACGCAGTATTTT. It encodes CASSLVMAGTVDTQYF. This sequence joins TRBV7-8 and TRBJ2-3, with D maybe TRBD2 (5 bases). The CDR3 has 16 residues. Germline loops: CDR1 SGHVS, CDR2 FQNEAQ. Trimming shortened V by 1 base and J by 5 bases, and 16 bases separated the two germline ends.